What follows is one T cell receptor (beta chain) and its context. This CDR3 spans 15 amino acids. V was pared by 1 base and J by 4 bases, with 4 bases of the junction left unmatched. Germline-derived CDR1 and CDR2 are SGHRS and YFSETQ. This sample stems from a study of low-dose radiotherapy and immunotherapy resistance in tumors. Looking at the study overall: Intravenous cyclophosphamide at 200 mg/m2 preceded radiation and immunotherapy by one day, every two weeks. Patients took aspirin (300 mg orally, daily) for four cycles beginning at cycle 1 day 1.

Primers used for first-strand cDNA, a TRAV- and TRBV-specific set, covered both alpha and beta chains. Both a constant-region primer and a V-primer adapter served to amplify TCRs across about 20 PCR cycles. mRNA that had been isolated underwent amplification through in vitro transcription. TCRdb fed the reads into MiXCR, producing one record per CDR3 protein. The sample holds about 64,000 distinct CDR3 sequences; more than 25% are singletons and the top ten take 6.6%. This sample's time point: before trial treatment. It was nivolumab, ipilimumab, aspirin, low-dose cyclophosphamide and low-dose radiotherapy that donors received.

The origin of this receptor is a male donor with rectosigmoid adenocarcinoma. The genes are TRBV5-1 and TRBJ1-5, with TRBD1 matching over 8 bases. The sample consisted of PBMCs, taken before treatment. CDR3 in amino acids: CASSLRTGQNQPQHF. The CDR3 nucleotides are TGCGCCAGCAGCTTGCGGACAGGGCAAAATCAGCCCCAGCATTTT.